The sequence of this T cell receptor beta chain was determined in a study of vaccination effects on CD4 cells after COVID-19. Overall study context: Participants were given two doses of BNT162b2 or mRNA-1273 vaccine.

With the ViraFEST assay, the study expanded antigen-specific CD4+ T cells using viral peptide pools, then sequenced them. CD4+ T cells were isolated after roughly nine days of culture. Each vaccine recipient was nucleocapsid antibody negative and had no prior SARS-CoV-2 infection. Days 3 and 7 saw half the medium replaced with IL-2 medium. Assay: immunoSEQ multiplex PCR; the TCRdb copy retains only in-frame clones and omits some. The profile shows about 73,000 clones, 78% of them singletons. Per the germline V gene, CDR1 is MNHEY and CDR2 is SMNVEV (reference sequence). The CDR3 has 15 residues. Deletions cut 6 bases from V and 0 bases from J, with 14 bases between. A few counts support this clone. Its specificity is unknown.

This chain uses TRBV27 with TRBJ1-1; D gene unclear. Sequences were derived from CD4+ T cells from PBMCs cultured with SARS-CoV-2 spike peptides, sampled before COVID-19 vaccination. This sequence originates from a human donor who received a COVID-19 vaccine. The CDR3 region has the DNA TGTGCCAGCAGCGCCCAGGCGCTTATGAACACTGAAGCTTTCTTT. Translating gives CASSAQALMNTEAFF.